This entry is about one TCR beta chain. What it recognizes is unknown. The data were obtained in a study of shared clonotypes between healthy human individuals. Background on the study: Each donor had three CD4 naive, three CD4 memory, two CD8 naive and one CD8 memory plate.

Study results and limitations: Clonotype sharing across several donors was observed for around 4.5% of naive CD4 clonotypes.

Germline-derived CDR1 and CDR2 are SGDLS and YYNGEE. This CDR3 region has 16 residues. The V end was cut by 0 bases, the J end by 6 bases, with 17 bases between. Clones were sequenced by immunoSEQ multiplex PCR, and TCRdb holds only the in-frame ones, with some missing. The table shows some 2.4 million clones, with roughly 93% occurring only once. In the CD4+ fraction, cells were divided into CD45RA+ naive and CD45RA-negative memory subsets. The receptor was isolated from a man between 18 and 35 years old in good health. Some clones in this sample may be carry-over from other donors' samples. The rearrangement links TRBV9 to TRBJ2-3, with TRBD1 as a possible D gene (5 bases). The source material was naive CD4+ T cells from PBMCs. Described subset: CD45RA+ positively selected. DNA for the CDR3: TGTGCCAGCAGCGTAGAAGGGGCACACACCAGGGATACGCAGTATTTT. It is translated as CASSVEGAHTRDTQYF.